This TCR beta chain is drawn from a study of blood T cell repertoires in COVID-19. The overall study: T cells, B-cell-depleted T cells, or PBMCs supplied cDNA or gDNA.

Germline CDR1 MNHEY, CDR2 SVGAGI. The CDR3 runs 14 residues. V lost 4 bases to trimming and J lost 11 bases, with 20 bases between them. Libraries were prepared by immunoSEQ multiplex PCR; TCRdb keeps only in-frame clonotypes and omits some of them. The data show roughly 87,000 clones, about 85% seen once. Seattle patients were enrolled during active infection and followed longitudinally. The clonotype originates from a woman aged 80 or older with COVID-19, enrolled during active disease. Sample: peripheral blood. The chain employs TRBV6-5 and TRBJ1-1, with D perhaps TRBD1 (5 bases). The CDR3: CASSSPGLNSQAFF. CDR3 coding DNA: TGTGCCAGCAGTTCCCCAGGGTTGAATTCTCAGGCTTTCTTT.